Each of the 16 T cell receptor beta chains below was sequenced from the same sample in a study of beta chain features in type 1 diabetes. Expressed TCRB transcripts got sequenced, as all isolated RNA was reverse transcribed. This table comes from immunoSEQ multiplex PCR, and its TCRdb copy is limited to in-frame clones, with some not included. The sample contains about 16,000 clones, 45% to 65% of which appear only once. Sequencing was done on a sample of stem cell memory CD4+ T cells from blood. The receptor set was obtained from a woman under 30 in good health.

The genes are TRBV5-1 and TRBJ2-7; 12 bases map to TRBD1. With V trimmed by 0 bases and J by 4 bases, 11 bases remained unmatched. This CDR3 region has 18 residues. Germline V gene sequence: CDR1 SGHRS, CDR2 YFSETQ. The CDR3 bases are TGCGCCAGCAGCTTGGGTTCTGTATCGGGACAGGGGGCTTACGAGCAGTACTTC. Its protein product is CASSLGSVSGQGAYEQYF.

CDR3 sequence: CASSQVGQRQYGYTF. The DNA of the CDR3 is TGTGCCAGCAGCCAGGTCGGACAGCGGCAATATGGCTACACCTTC. The genes are TRBV14 and TRBJ1-2; a possible D gene is TRBD1 (6 bases). V shed 3 bases and J shed 5 bases, with 16 bases lying between them. This CDR3 is 15 amino acids long. Germline V CDR1 and CDR2: SGHDN, FVKESK.

The rearrangement links TRBV5-1 to TRBJ2-5, with D hard to call. V dropped 0 bases and J dropped 2 bases, with 5 bases sitting between them. Germline lookup yields CDR1 SGHRS and CDR2 YFSETQ. The CDR3 covers 13 residues. The CDR3 DNA is TGCGCCAGCAGCTTGGTCGTTCAAGAGACCCAGTACTTC. It specifies CASSLVVQETQYF.

This chain connects TRBV21-1 to TRBJ2-2; the DNA was not compared with TRBD1, the D call given in the table. TRBV21-1 corresponds to a pseudogene. This CDR3 spans 18 amino acids. Written as DNA, the CDR3 is TGTGCCAGCAGCAATCCCTCCAGCACACAGGGACCAACCGGGGAGCTGTTTTTT. Its protein product is CASSNPSSTQGPTGELFF.

The chain uses TRBV5-6 and TRBJ2-5; 8 nucleotides line up with TRBD1. With 5 bases clipped from V and 2 bases from J, the junction kept 5 bases outside the gene matches. Per the germline V gene, CDR1 is SGHDT and CDR2 is YYEEEE. The length of the CDR3 is 14 residues. The CDR3 reads CASRAGQGQETQYF. The CDR3 DNA sequence: TGTGCCAGCAGAGCTGGACAGGGACAAGAGACCCAGTACTTC.

V gene TRBV11-2 combines with J gene TRBJ2-7; TRBD2 agrees at 9 bases. After removal of 6 bases from V and 1 base from J, the junction contained 10 bases not matched to a gene. Germline V gene sequence: CDR1 SGHAT, CDR2 FQNNGV. CDR3 length: 16 amino acids. The CDR3 loop is CASRHYGRGGSYEQYF. In nucleotides, the CDR3 is TGTGCCAGCAGGCACTACGGGCGGGGGGGATCCTACGAGCAGTACTTC.

This clone was counted only a few times. This CDR3 is CASSLSRAGEKLFF. The CDR3 DNA follows: TGTGCCAGCAGCTTATCCAGGGCTGGTGAAAAACTGTTTTTT. This chain connects TRBV7-9 to TRBJ1-4; the D gene is possibly TRBD1 (5 bases). V was shortened by 2 bases and J by 7 bases, with 11 bases between the two germline ends. Germline V gene data show CDR1 as SEHNR and CDR2 as FQNEAQ (reference sequence). The CDR3 covers 14 residues. The full variable domain, completed using reference TRBV7-9 and TRBJ1-4, is DTGVSQNPRHKITKRGQNVTFRCDPISEHNRLYWYRQTLGQGPEFLTYFQNEAQLEKSRLLSDRFSAERPKGSFSTLEIQRTEQGDSAMYLCASSLSRAGEKLFFGSGTQLSVL.

On this clone itself: Because the CDR3's place on the DNA is in doubt, the DNA is left out and the CDR3 is given as listed by TCRdb. This chain connects TRBV6-1 to TRBJ2-4; TRBD2 is the table's D call and was not checked against the DNA. The CDR3 spans 11 amino acids, including both terminal residues. The germline gives CDR1 MNHNS, CDR2 SASEGT. Here the CDR3 reads CASSGFGPGNF.

The V gene is TRBV15, the J gene TRBJ2-1, with D perhaps matching TRBD2 (6 bases). Germline V gene lookup returns CDR1 LNHNV and CDR2 YYDKDF (reference sequence). Between the trimmed V and J ends, which lost 3 bases and 8 bases, there was a span of 14 bases. This CDR3 spans 14 amino acids. For the CDR3, the DNA is TGTGCCACCAGCAGGGGGACTCGTATGGATGAGCAGTTCTTC. As protein: CATSRGTRMDEQFF. Drawing the rest from reference TRBV15 and TRBJ2-1, the complete variable domain is DAMVIQNPRYQVTQFGKPVTLSCSQTLNHNVMYWYQQKSSQAPKLLFHYYDKDFNNEADTPDNFQSRRPNTSFCFLDIRSPGLGDTAMYLCATSRGTRMDEQFFGPGTRLTVL.

Only one count was recorded for this clone. The chain links TRBV6-4 to TRBJ2-1, with a weak D call TRBD2 (6 bases). Trimming shortened V by 2 bases and J by 0 bases, and 8 bases separated the two germline ends. The CDR3 is made up of 15 amino acids. Germline V CDR1 and CDR2: MRHNA, SNTAGT. CDR3 coding DNA: TGTGCCAGCAGTGACGGGAGGAGCTCCTACAATGAGCAGTTCTTC. Translated, it gives CASSDGRSSYNEQFF.

A few counts support this clone. V and J are TRBV4-2 and TRBJ2-1; the D gene is possibly TRBD1 (5 bases). V was trimmed by 0 bases and J by 4 bases, leaving 7 bases between them. The CDR3 consists of 14 residues. CDR1 LGHNA and CDR2 YNFKEQ come from the germline V gene. Here the CDR3 DNA reads TGTGCCAGCAGCCAAGATAGGGGATACAATGAGCAGTTCTTC. It translates to CASSQDRGYNEQFF.

V usage is TRBV4-1 and J usage is TRBJ1-2, with unresolved D. The CDR3 runs to 15 residues. Germline V gene lookup returns CDR1 MGHRA and CDR2 YSYEKL. Trimming left V 1 base short and J 7 bases short, with 16 bases between. The CDR3, as DNA: TGCGCCAGCAGCCAAGTTCTAGAGGTTATGTCTGGCTACACCTTC. As protein: CASSQVLEVMSGYTF.

The gene calls are TRBV2 and TRBJ2-4; tentatively, D is TRBD1 (6 bases). The CDR3 has 13 amino acids. Germline values: CDR1 SNHLY, CDR2 FYNNEI. Trimming removed 8 bases at V and 5 bases at J, with 13 bases between. The CDR3 region has the DNA TGTGCCAGCCGCGAGGACAGCGAAAACATTCAGTACTTC. This encodes CASREDSENIQYF.

The V and J genes are TRBV6-1 and TRBJ2-7, with unresolved D. Germline V lookup: CDR1 MNHNS, CDR2 SASEGT. The CDR3 extends over 15 amino acids. Trimming took off 4 bases at V and 2 bases at J, with 15 bases between the two ends. DNA of the CDR3: TGTGCCAGCAGTGTGGAACAGATCATACCCTACGAGCAGTACTTC. Protein: CASSVEQIIPYEQYF.

The chain uses TRBV19 and TRBJ1-5; 7 bases match TRBD1. This CDR3 has 15 amino acids. CDR1 and CDR2 from the germline V gene are LNHDA and SQIVND (reference sequence). The V gene end was trimmed by 4 bases and the J gene end by 4 bases; junction bases not matched to a gene: 7. The CDR3 reads CASSKGTVRNQPQHF. As DNA, the CDR3 is TGTGCCAGTAGTAAAGGGACAGTTAGGAATCAGCCCCAGCATTTT.

V gene TRBV14 combines with J gene TRBJ2-7, with 12 bases identical to TRBD2. CDR3 length: 14 residues. The germline CDR1 and CDR2 sequences are SGHDN and FVKESK. The V and J ends lost 4 bases and 6 bases, in that order; junction bases with no gene match: 4. This CDR3 is CASSLLAGGGEQYF. The CDR3 coding sequence is TGTGCCAGCAGCCTACTAGCGGGAGGTGGCGAGCAGTACTTC.